Included here is one TCR beta chain sequence, with context. Its antigen is as yet unknown. In the naive CD8 group, cells lacked CD45RO and were positively selected for CCR7, so terminally differentiated effector memory CD45RA+ cells were left out. This record comes from a study of shared clonotypes between healthy human individuals. Study-level results: Estimated clonotype richness was generally higher in naive than memory subsets. For sorted subsets, rarefaction showed incomplete sequencing despite large depth. With few donors, the genetic and exposure-history diversity represented was limited. Clonotypes shared by all four donors outscored non-shared clonotypes in generation probability.

This CDR3 is built from 12 residues. Germline lookup yields CDR1 PRHDT and CDR2 FYEKMQ (reference sequence). Trimming left V 4 bases short and J 4 bases short, with 7 bases between. Generated by immunoSEQ multiplex PCR, the TCRdb table keeps only in-frame clones and is missing some. Of under 1 million clones in the sample, 80% to 95% were seen once. The sequence was obtained from a man aged 30-40 years in good health. This rearrangement joins TRBV13 to TRBJ1-2; D might be TRBD1 (5 bases). The sequenced sample was naive CD8+ T cells sorted from blood. CDR3 protein: CASSSDSYGYTF. CDR3 DNA sequence: TGTGCCAGCAGCTCTGACAGCTATGGCTACACCTTC.